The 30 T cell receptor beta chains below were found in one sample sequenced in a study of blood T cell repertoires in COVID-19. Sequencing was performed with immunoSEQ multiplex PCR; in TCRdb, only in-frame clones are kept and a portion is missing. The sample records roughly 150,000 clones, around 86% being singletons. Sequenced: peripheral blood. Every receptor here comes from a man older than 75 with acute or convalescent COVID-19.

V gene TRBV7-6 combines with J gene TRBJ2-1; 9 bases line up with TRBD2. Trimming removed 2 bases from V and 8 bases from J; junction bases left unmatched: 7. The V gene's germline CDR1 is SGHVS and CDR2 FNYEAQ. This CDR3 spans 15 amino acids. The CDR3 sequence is CASSLIAGVGDEQFF. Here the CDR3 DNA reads TGTGCCAGCAGCTTAATAGCGGGAGTAGGTGATGAGCAGTTCTTC.

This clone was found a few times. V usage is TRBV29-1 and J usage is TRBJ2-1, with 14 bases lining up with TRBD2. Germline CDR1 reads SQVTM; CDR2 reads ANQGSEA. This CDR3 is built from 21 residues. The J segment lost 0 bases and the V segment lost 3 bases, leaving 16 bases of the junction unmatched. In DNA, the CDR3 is TGCAGCGTTGATCCGTACCTGGGACTAGCGGGAGTGGGGAGCTCCTACAATGAGCAGTTCTTC. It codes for CSVDPYLGLAGVGSSYNEQFF.

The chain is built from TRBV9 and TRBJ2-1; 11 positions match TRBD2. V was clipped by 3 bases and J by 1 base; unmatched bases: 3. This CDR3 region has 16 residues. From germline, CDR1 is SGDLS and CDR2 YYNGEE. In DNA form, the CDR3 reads TGTGCCAGCAGCGCCCCTAGCGGGAGGTCCTACAATGAGCAGTTCTTC. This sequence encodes CASSAPSGRSYNEQFF. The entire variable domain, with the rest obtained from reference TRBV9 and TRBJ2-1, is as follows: DSGVTQTPKHLITATGQRVTLRCSPRSGDLSVYWYQQSLDQGLQFLIQYYNGEERAKGNILERFSAQQFPDLHSELNLSSLELGDSALYFCASSAPSGRSYNEQFFGPGTRLTVL.

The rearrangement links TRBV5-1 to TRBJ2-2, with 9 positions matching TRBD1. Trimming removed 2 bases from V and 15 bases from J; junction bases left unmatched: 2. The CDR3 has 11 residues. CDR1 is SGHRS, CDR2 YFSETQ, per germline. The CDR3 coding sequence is TGCGCCAGCAGCTTACAGGGGGCGGTGTTTTTT. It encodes CASSLQGAVFF.

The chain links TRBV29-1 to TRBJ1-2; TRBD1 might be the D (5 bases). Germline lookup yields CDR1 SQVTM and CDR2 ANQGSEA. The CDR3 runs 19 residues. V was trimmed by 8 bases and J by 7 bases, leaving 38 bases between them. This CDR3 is CSTPSQSERGIGGVLGYTF. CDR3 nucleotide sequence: TGCAGCACCCCATCCCAATCCGAAAGGGGCATTGGTGGGGTTCTTGGCTACACCTTC.

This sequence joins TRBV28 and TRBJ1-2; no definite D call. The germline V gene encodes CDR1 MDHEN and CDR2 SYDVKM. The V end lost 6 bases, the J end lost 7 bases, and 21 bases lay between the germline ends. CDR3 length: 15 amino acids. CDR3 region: CASSRPGSVERGYTF. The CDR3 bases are TGTGCCAGCAGCCGACCGGGGTCGGTAGAGCGTGGCTACACCTTC.

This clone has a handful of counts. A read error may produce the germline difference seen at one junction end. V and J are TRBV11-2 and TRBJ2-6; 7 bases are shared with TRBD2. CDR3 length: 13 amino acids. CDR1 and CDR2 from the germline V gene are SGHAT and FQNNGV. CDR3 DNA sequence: TGTGCCAGCAGCTTTGGGGGGGTCAACGTCCTGACTTTC. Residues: CASSFGGVNVLTF.

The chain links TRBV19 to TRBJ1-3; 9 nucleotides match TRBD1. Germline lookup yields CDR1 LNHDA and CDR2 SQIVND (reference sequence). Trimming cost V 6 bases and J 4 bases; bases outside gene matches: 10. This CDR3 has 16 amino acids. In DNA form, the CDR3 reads TGTGCCAGTAGCGATCTACAGGGGGCGAGGGGAAACACCATATATTTT. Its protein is CASSDLQGARGNTIYF.

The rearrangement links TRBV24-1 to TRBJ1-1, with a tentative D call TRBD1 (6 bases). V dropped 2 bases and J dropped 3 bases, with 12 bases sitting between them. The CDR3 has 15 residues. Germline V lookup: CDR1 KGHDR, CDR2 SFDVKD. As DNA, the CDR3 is TGTGCCACCAGTGATTCTGCAGGGGCTGACACTGAAGCTTTCTTT. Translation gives CATSDSAGADTEAFF.

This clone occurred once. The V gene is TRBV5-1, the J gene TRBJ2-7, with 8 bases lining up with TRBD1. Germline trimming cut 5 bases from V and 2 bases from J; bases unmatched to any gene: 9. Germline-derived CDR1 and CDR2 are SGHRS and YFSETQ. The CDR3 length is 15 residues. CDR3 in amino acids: CASRTDRGFPYEQYF. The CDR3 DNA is TGCGCCAGCAGGACTGACAGGGGTTTTCCCTACGAGCAGTACTTC.

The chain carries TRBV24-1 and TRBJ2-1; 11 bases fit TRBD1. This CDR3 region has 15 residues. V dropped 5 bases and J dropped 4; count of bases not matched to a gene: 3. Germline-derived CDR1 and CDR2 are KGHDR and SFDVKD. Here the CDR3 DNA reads TGTGCCACCAGTGGAGGGACAGGGGGGTACAATGAGCAGTTCTTC. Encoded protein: CATSGGTGGYNEQFF.

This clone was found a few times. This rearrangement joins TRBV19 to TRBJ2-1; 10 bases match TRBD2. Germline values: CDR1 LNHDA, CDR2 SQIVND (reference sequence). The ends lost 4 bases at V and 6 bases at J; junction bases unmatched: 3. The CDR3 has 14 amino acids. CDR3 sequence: CASSTGLASNEQFF. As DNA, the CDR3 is TGTGCCAGTAGTACGGGACTAGCGTCCAATGAGCAGTTCTTC.

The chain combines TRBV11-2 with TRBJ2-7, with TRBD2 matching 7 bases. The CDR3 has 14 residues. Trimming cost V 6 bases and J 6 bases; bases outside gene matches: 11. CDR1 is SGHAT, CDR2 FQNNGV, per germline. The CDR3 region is CASSKTSSWGEQYF. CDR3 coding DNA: TGTGCCAGCAGTAAGACTAGCAGCTGGGGCGAGCAGTACTTC.

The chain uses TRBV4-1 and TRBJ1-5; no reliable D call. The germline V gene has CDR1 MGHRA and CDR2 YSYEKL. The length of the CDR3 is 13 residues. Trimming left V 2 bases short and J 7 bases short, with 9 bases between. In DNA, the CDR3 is TGCGCCAGCAGCCAACCGCGGGGACAGCCCCAGCATTTT. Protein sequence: CASSQPRGQPQHF.

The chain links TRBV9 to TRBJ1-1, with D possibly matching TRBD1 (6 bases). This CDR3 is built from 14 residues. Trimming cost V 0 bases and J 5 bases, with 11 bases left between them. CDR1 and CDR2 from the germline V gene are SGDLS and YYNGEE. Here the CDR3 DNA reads TGTGCCAGCAGCGTAGGTGGCAGGGGAACTGAAGCTTTCTTT. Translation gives CASSVGGRGTEAFF. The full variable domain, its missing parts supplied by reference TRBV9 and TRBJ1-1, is DSGVTQTPKHLITATGQRVTLRCSPRSGDLSVYWYQQSLDQGLQFLIQYYNGEERAKGNILERFSAQQFPDLHSELNLSSLELGDSALYFCASSVGGRGTEAFFGQGTRLTVV.

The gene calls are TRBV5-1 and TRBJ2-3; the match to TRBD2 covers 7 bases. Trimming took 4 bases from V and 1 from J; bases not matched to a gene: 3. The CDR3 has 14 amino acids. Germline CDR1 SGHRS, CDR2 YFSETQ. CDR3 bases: TGCGCCAGCAGCGAAACTAGCGGCACAGATACGCAGTATTTT. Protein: CASSETSGTDTQYF. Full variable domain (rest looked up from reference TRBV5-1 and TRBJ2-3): KAGVTQTPRYLIKTRGQQVTLSCSPISGHRSVSWYQQTPGQGLQFLFEYFSETQRNKGNFPGRFSGRQFSNSRSEMNVSTLELGDSALYLCASSETSGTDTQYFGPGTRLTVL.

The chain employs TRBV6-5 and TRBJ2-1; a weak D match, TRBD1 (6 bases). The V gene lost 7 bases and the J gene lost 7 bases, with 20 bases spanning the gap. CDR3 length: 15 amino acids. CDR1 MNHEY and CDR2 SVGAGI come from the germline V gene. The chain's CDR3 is CASTPVRGSRNEQFF. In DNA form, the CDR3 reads TGTGCCAGCACCCCTGTCAGGGGATCTCGGAATGAGCAGTTCTTC.

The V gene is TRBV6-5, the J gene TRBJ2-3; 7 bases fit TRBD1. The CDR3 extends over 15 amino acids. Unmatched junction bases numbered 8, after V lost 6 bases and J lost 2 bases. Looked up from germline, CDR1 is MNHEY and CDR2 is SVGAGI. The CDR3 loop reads CASSVGQTITDTQYF. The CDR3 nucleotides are TGTGCCAGCAGCGTGGGACAGACGATCACAGATACGCAGTATTTT.

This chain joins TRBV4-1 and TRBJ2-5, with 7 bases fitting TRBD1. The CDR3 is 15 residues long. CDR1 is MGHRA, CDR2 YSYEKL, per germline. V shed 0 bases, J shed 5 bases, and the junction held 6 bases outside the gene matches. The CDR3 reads CASSQEEGAWETQYF. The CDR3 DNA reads TGCGCCAGCAGCCAAGAAGAGGGGGCATGGGAGACCCAGTACTTC.

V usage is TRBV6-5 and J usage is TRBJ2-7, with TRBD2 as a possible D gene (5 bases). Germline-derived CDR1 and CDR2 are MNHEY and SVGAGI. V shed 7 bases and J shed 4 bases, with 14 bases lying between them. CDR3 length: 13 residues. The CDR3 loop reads CASTGNAPYEQYF. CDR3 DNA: TGTGCCAGCACCGGGAATGCCCCTTACGAGCAGTACTTC.

The DNA of the CDR3 is TGTGCCAGTAGTGAGAGCACAGCCAACTATGGCTACACCTTC. Its protein product is CASSESTANYGYTF. This chain links TRBV19 with TRBJ1-2; unclear D gene. The germline V and J ends were trimmed by 5 bases and 2 bases, with 12 bases remaining between them. Germline CDR1 is LNHDA and CDR2 is SQIVND (reference sequence). The CDR3 covers 14 residues.

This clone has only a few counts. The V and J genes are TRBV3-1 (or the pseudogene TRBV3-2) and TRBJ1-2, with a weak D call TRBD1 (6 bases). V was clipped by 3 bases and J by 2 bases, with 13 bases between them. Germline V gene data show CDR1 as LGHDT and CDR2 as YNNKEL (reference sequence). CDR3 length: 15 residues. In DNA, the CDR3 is TGTGCCAGCAGCCACCGGGGGGCGGCAAACTATGGCTACACCTTC. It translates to CASSHRGAANYGYTF.

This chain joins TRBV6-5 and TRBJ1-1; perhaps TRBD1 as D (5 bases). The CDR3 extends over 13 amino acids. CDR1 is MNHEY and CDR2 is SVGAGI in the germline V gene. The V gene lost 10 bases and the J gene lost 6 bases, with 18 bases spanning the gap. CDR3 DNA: TGTGCCACCCTGACAGTGCTCCACGCTGAAGCTTTCTTT. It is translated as CATLTVLHAEAFF.

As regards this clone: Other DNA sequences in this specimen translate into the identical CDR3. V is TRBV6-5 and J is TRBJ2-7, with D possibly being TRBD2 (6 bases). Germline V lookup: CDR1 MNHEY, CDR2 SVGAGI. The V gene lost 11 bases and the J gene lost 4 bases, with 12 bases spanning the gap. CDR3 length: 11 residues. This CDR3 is CAGGTSYEQYF. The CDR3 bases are TGTGCCGGAGGGACCTCTTACGAGCAGTACTTC.

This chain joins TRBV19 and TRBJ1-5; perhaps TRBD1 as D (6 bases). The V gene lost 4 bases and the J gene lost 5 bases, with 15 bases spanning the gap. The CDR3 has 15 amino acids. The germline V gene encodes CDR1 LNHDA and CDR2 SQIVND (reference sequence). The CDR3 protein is CASSTLQGLDQPQHF. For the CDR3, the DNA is TGTGCCAGTAGTACCTTGCAGGGGTTGGATCAGCCCCAGCATTTT.

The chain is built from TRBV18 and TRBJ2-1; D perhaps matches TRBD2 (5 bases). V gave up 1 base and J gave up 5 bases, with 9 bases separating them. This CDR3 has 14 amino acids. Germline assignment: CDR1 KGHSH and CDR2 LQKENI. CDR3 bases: TGTGCCAGCTCACCACGGGAGTTCGACAATGAGCAGTTCTTC. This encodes CASSPREFDNEQFF.

The DNA of the CDR3 is TGCGCCAGCAGCTTGGTTTTTACGGGCAGGGTCGCAGATACGCAGTATTTT. Amino acids: CASSLVFTGRVADTQYF. The V gene is TRBV5-1, the J gene TRBJ2-3; D might be TRBD1 (5 bases). This CDR3 is built from 17 residues. Germline V gives CDR1 SGHRS, CDR2 YFSETQ. The V end lost 0 bases, the J end lost 4 bases, and 18 bases lay between the germline ends.

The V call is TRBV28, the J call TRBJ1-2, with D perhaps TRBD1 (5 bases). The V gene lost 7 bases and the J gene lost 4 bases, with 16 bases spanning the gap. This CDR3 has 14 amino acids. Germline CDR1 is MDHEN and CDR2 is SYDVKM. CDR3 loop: CASTSIRGLYGYTF. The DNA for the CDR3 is TGTGCCAGCACATCGATTAGGGGTCTCTATGGCTACACCTTC.

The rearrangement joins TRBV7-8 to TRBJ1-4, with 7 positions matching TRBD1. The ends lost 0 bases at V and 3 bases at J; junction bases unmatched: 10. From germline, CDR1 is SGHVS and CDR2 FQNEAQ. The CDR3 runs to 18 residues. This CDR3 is CASSLAFSSGQPNEKLFF. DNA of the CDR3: TGTGCCAGCAGCTTAGCTTTTTCGTCGGGACAGCCTAATGAAAAACTGTTTTTT.

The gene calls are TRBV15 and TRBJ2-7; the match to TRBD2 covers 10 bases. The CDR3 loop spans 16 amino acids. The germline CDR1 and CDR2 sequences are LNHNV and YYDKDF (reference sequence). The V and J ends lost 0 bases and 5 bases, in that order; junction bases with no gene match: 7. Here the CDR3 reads CATSRDQLAGKDEQYF. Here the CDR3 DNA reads TGTGCCACCAGCAGAGATCAACTAGCGGGAAAGGACGAGCAGTACTTC.